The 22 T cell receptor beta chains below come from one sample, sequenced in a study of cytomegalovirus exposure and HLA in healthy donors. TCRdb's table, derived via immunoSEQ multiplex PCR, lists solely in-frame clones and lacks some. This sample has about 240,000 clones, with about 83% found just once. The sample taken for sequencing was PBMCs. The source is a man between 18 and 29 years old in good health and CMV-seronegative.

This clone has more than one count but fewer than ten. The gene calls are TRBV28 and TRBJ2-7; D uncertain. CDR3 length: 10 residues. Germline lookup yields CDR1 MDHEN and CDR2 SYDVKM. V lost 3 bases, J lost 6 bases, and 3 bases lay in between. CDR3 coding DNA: TGTGCCAGCAGTTTCGGCGAGCAGTACTTC. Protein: CASSFGEQYF.

CDR3 in amino acids: CASSQEWTGLQTQYF. The CDR3 region has the DNA TGTGCCAGCAGCCAAGAATGGACAGGGCTGCAGACCCAGTACTTC. The gene calls are TRBV4-2 and TRBJ2-5; TRBD1 matches 8 bases. Germline CDR1 and CDR2: LGHNA and YNFKEQ. With V trimmed by 0 bases and J by 6 bases, 6 bases remained unmatched. There are 15 residues in the CDR3.

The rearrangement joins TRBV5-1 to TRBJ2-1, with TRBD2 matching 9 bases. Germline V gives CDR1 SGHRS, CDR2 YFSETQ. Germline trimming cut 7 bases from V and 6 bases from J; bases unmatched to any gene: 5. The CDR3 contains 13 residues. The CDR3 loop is CASSTSGRNEQFF. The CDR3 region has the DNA TGCGCCAGCTCGACTAGCGGACGCAATGAGCAGTTCTTC.

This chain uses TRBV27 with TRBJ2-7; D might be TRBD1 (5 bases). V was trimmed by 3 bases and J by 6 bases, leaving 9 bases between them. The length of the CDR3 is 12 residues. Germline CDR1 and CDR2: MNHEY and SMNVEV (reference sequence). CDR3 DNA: TGTGCCAGCAGTTTCTGGGGCCGCGAGCAGTACTTC. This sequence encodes CASSFWGREQYF.

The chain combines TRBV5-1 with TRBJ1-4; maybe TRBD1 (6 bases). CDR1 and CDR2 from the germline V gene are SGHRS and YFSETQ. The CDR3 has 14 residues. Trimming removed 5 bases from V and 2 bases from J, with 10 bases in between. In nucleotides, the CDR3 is TGCGCCAGCAGATTCCAGGGGACTAATGAAAAACTGTTTTTT. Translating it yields CASRFQGTNEKLFF.

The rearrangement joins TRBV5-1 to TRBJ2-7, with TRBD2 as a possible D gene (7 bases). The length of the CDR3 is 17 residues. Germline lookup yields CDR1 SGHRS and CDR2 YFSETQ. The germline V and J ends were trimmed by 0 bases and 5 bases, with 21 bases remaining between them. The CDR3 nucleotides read TGCGCCAGCAGCTTGGTATTGGGGGCGGGAGCGATTCACGAGCAGTACTTC. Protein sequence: CASSLVLGAGAIHEQYF.

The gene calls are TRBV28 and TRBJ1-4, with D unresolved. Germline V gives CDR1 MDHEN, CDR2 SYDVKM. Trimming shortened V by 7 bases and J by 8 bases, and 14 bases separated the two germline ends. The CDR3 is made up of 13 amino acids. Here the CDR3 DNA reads TGTGCCAGCAACGAGGATTCAGAAGAAAAACTGTTTTTT. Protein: CASNEDSEEKLFF.

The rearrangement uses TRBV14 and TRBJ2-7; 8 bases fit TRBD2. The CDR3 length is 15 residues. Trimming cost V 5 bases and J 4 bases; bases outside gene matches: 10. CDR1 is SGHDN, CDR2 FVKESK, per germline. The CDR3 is CASSEKTGREYEQYF. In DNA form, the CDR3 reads TGTGCCAGCAGCGAAAAAACCGGGAGGGAGTACGAGCAGTACTTC. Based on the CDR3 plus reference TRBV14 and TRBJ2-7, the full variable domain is EAGVTQFPSHSVIEKGQTVTLRCDPISGHDNLYWYRRVMGKEIKFLLHFVKESKQDESGMPNNRFLAERTGGTYSTLKVQPAELEDSGVYFCASSEKTGREYEQYFGPGTRLTVT.

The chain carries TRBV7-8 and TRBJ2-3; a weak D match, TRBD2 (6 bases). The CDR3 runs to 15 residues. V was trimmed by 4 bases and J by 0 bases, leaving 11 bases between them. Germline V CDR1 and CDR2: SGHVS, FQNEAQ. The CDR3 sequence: CASSSRDFSTDTQYF. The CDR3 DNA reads TGTGCCAGCAGCTCCCGGGACTTCAGCACAGATACGCAGTATTTT.

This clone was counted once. CDR3 sequence: CAGEALEAGPYGYTF. As DNA, the CDR3 is TGTGCCGGGGAGGCACTGGAGGCAGGGCCCTATGGCTACACCTTC. This chain links TRBV18 with TRBJ1-2; D may be TRBD1 (5 bases). The CDR3 covers 15 residues. V lost 11 bases and J lost 4, with 23 bases in between. The germline V gene has CDR1 KGHSH and CDR2 LQKENI.

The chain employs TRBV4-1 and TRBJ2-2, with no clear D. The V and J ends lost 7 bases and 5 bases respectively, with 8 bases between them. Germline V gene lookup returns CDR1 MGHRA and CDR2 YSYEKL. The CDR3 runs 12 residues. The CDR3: CASTGQTGELFF. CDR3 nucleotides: TGCGCCAGCACAGGCCAAACCGGGGAGCTGTTTTTT.

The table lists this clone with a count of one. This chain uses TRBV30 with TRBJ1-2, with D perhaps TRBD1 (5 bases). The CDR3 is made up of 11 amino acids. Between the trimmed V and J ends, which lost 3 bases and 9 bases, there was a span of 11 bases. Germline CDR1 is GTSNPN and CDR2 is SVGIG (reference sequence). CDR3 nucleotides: TGTGCCTGGAGACAGGACCAACGCTACACCTTC. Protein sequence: CAWRQDQRYTF.

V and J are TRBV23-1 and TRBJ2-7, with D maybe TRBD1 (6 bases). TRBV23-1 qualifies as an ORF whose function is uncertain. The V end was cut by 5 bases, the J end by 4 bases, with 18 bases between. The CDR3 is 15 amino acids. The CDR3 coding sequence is TGCGCCAGCAGTACTGGCGGAACAGGGAAATACGAGCAGTACTTC. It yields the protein CASSTGGTGKYEQYF.

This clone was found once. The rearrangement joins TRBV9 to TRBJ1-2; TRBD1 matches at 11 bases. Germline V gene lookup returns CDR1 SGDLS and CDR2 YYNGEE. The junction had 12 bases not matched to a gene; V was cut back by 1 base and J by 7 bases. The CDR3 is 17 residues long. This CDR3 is CASSVNPQGQGESGYTF. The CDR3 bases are TGTGCCAGCAGCGTAAACCCCCAGGGACAGGGGGAGAGTGGCTACACCTTC.

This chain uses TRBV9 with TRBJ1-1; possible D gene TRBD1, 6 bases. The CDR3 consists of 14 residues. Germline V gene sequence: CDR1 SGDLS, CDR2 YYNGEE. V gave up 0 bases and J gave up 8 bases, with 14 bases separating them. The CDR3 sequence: CASSVDVGASEAFF. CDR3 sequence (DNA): TGTGCCAGCAGCGTAGATGTGGGGGCGTCGGAAGCTTTCTTT.

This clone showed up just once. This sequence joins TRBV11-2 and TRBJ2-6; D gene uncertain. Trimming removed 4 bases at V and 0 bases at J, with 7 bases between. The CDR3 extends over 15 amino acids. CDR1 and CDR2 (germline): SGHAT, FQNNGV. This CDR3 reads CASSSRISGANVLTF. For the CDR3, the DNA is TGTGCCAGCAGCTCCAGGATCTCTGGGGCCAACGTCCTGACTTTC. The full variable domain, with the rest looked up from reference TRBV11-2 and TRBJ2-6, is EAGVAQSPRYKIIEKRQSVAFWCNPISGHATLYWYQQILGQGPKLLIQFQNNGVVDDSQLPKDRFSAERLKGVDSTLKIQPAKLEDSAVYLCASSSRISGANVLTFGAGSRLTVL.

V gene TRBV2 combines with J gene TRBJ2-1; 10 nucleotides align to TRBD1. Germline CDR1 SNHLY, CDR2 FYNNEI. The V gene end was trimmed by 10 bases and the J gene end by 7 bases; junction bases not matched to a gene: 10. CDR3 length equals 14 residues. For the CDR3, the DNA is TGTGCCACGCCCATTTGGGACAGGGGAAATGAGCAGTTCTTC. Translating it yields CATPIWDRGNEQFF.

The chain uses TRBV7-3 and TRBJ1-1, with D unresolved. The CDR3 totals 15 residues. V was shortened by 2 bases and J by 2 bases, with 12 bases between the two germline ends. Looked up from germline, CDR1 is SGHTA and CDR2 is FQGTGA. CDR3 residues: CASSLRYSPNTEAFF. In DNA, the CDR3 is TGTGCCAGCAGCTTACGCTACAGTCCTAACACTGAAGCTTTCTTT.

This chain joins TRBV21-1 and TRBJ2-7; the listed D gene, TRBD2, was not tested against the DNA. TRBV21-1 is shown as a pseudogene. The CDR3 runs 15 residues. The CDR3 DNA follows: TGTGCCAGCAGGTTCCCCGGACTAGCGGTCTACGAGCAGTACTTC. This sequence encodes CASRFPGLAVYEQYF.

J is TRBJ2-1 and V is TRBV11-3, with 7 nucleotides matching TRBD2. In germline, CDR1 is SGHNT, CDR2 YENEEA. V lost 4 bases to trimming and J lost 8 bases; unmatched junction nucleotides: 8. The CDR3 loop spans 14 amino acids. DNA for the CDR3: TGTGCCAGCAGCTATAAGCGGAGCGGGGATGAGCAGTTCTTC. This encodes CASSYKRSGDEQFF.

CDR3 nucleotide sequence: TGTGCCAGCAGTGAATTAGCGGGGGTGCAAGAGACCCAGTACTTC. This sequence encodes CASSELAGVQETQYF. This chain connects TRBV6-1 to TRBJ2-5, with TRBD2 matching 9 bases. CDR1 is MNHNS and CDR2 is SASEGT in the germline V gene. The junction had 3 bases not matched to a gene; V was cut back by 2 bases and J by 2 bases. The CDR3 covers 15 residues.

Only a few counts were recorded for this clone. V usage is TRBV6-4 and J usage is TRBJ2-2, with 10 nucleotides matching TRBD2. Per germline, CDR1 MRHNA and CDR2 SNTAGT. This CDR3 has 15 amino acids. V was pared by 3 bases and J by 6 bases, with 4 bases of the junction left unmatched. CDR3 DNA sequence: TGTGCCAGCAGTGATGGGACTAGCGACCCCGGGGAGCTGTTTTTT. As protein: CASSDGTSDPGELFF.